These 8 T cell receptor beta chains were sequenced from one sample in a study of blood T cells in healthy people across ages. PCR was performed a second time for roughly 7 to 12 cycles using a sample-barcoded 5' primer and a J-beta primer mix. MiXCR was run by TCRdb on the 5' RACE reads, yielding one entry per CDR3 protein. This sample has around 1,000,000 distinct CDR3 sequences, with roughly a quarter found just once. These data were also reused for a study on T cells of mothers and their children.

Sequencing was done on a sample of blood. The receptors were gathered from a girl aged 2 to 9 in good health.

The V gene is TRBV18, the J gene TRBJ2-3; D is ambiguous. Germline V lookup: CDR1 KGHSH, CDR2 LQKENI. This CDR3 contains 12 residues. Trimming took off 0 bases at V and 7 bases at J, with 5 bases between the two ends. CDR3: CASSPPGNTQYF. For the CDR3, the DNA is TGTGCCAGCTCACCACCAGGGAATACGCAGTATTTT.

CDR3 in amino acids: CSASGFNEKLFF. CDR3 in DNA: TGCAGTGCTAGCGGTTTTAATGAAAAACTGTTTTTT. This chain links TRBV20-1 with TRBJ1-4, with D uncertain. Trimming took 3 bases from V and 4 from J, leaving 6 bases between them. The germline V gene has CDR1 DFQATT and CDR2 SNEGSKA (reference sequence). This CDR3 is built from 12 residues.

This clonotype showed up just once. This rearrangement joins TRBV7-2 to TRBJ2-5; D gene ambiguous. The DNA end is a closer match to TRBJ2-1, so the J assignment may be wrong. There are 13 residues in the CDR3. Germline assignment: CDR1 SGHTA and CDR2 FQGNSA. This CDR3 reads CASSSLLDNEQFF. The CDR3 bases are TGTGCCAGCAGCTCCCTACTCGATAATGAGCAGTTCTTC.

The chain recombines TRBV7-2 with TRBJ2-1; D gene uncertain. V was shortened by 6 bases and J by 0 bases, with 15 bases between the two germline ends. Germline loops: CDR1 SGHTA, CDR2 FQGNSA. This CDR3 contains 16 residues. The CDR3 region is CASSLVVFYSYNEQFF. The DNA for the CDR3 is TGTGCCAGCAGTTTGGTCGTTTTTTACTCCTACAATGAGCAGTTCTTC.

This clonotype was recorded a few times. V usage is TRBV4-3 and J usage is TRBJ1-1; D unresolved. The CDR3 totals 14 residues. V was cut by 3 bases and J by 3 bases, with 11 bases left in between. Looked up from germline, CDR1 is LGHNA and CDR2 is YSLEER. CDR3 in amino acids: CASSHGREDTEAFF. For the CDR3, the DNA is TGCGCCAGCAGCCATGGTAGGGAGGACACTGAAGCTTTCTTT.

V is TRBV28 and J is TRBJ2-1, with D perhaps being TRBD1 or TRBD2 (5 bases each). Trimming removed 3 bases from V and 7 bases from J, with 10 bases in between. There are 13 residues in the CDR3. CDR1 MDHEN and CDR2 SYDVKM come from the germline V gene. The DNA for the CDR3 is TGTGCCAGCAGTTTCCTGGGACCAAATGAGCAGTTCTTC. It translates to CASSFLGPNEQFF.

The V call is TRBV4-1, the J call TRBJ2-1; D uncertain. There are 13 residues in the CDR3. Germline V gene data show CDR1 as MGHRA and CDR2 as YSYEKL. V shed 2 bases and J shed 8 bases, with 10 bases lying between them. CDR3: CASSQTLYDEQFF. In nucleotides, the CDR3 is TGCGCCAGCAGCCAAACACTGTACGATGAGCAGTTCTTC.

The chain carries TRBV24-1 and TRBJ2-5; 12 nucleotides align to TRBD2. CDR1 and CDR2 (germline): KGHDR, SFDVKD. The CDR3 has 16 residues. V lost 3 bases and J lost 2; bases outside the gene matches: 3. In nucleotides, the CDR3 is TGTGCCACCAGTGATCTGACTAGCGGGAGTCAAGAGACCCAGTACTTC. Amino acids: CATSDLTSGSQETQYF.